These 15 T cell receptor beta chains were all obtained from the same sample, sequenced in a study of CD8 T cells in Susac syndrome. Reverse transcription used roughly 0.5 to 1 ug RNA and random hexamers. TCRdb called the immunoSEQ multiplex PCR reads again in MiXCR, with one record for every CDR3 protein. This sample carries about 70,000 distinct CDR3 sequences, 95% of them seen once, and the ten largest clones take 0.24%. The material sequenced was CD8+ T cells from PBMCs. The origin of the receptors is a human donor in good health.

This sequence joins TRBV3-1 and TRBJ2-2; no firm D call. The CDR3 sequence is 14 residues long. In germline, CDR1 is LGHDT, CDR2 YNNKEL (reference sequence). V was clipped by 0 bases and J by 14 bases, with 16 bases between them. The CDR3 DNA reads as TGTGCCAGCAGCCAAGAGAGCCTTAAGGTCGAACTGTTTTTT. It encodes CASSQESLKVELFF.

The genes are TRBV6-5 and TRBJ2-3, with TRBD2 matching 7 bases. The V segment lost 2 bases and the J segment 0 bases; nucleotides outside the gene matches: 2. Germline CDR1 MNHEY, CDR2 SVGAGI. This CDR3 has 15 residues. For the CDR3, the DNA is TGTGCCAGCAGTTACAGCGGGGAGAGCACAGATACGCAGTATTTT. Translating gives CASSYSGESTDTQYF.

CDR3 DNA: TGTGCCAGCAGCCCCCCGGGGCATGGCTACACCTTC. This gives the protein CASSPPGHGYTF. The chain combines TRBV7-9 with TRBJ1-2; D is perhaps TRBD1 (5 bases). This CDR3 spans 12 amino acids. Germline CDR1 SEHNR, CDR2 FQNEAQ (reference sequence). The V end was cut by 5 bases, the J end by 6 bases, with 10 bases between.

The chain recombines TRBV12-3 or TRBV12-4 with TRBJ1-5; D perhaps matches TRBD1 (6 bases). The CDR3 has 13 residues. The V and J ends lost 9 bases and 4 bases respectively, with 13 bases between them. Here the CDR3 DNA reads TGTGCCAGTCGGACAGCGTCAAATCAGCCCCAGCATTTT. Translating gives CASRTASNQPQHF.

The rearrangement joins TRBV9 to TRBJ1-3; D is perhaps TRBD1 (5 bases). The ends were cut back, 3 bases at V and 4 bases at J, with 14 bases in the middle. Per germline, CDR1 SGDLS and CDR2 YYNGEE. The CDR3 is 15 amino acids. CDR3 region: CASSDDWDPGNTIYF. CDR3 DNA: TGTGCCAGCAGCGACGACTGGGACCCAGGAAACACCATATATTTT.

The chain is built from TRBV7-8 and TRBJ1-5, with D tentatively TRBD1 (6 bases). Germline CDR1 SGHVS, CDR2 FQNEAQ. The length of the CDR3 is 16 residues. Between the trimmed V and J ends, which lost 5 bases and 0 bases, there was a span of 14 bases. This CDR3 is CASSPTQGYSNQPQHF. The CDR3, as DNA: TGTGCCAGCAGCCCCACCCAGGGGTATAGCAATCAGCCCCAGCATTTT.

The V call is TRBV27, the J call TRBJ2-1, with TRBD1 identical over 9 bases. The V gene end was trimmed by 6 bases and the J gene end by 0 bases; junction bases not matched to a gene: 6. The CDR3 sequence is 16 residues long. Germline lookup yields CDR1 MNHEY and CDR2 SMNVEV (reference sequence). CDR3 in amino acids: CASSSPDRGSYNEQFF. For the CDR3, the DNA is TGTGCCAGCAGCAGCCCGGACAGGGGCTCCTACAATGAGCAGTTCTTC.

The chain is built from TRBV28 and TRBJ1-5; D call uncertain. This CDR3 has 17 amino acids. CDR1 and CDR2 from the germline V gene are MDHEN and SYDVKM. The germline V and J ends were trimmed by 6 bases and 2 bases, with 20 bases remaining between them. The DNA for the CDR3 is TGTGCCAGCAGGGTTGGGTCGTGGGCCGAAGGCAATCAGCCCCAGCATTTT. Its translation is CASRVGSWAEGNQPQHF.

The J gene is TRBJ1-4, the V gene TRBV14; TRBD1 is a possible D gene (5 bases). The germline V gene encodes CDR1 SGHDN and CDR2 FVKESK. Trimming took off 0 bases at V and 5 bases at J, with 10 bases between the two ends. The CDR3 covers 15 residues. The CDR3 DNA sequence: TGTGCCAGCAGCCAAGAAAGATGGGGGAATGAAAAACTGTTTTTT. Translating it yields CASSQERWGNEKLFF.

V and J are TRBV24-1 and TRBJ2-2; a possible D gene is TRBD1 (6 bases). The CDR3 loop spans 13 amino acids. Germline assignment: CDR1 KGHDR and CDR2 SFDVKD. V was clipped by 7 bases and J by 1 base, with 6 bases between them. The CDR3 here is CATRQGNTGELFF. The CDR3 DNA reads TGTGCCACCAGACAGGGGAACACCGGGGAGCTGTTTTTT.

This clonotype came up once. The chain has TRBV28 and TRBJ2-2; no clear D. This CDR3 spans 12 amino acids. The germline V gene encodes CDR1 MDHEN and CDR2 SYDVKM. V lost 7 bases and J 5 bases, leaving 8 bases between the germline ends. The CDR3 region is CASTWGTGELFF. CDR3 DNA: TGTGCCAGCACTTGGGGTACCGGGGAGCTGTTTTTT. The variable domain in full, completed from reference TRBV28 and TRBJ2-2, reads DVKVTQSSRYLVKRTGEKVFLECVQDMDHENMFWYRQDPGLGLRLIYFSYDVKMKEKGDIPEGYSVSREKKERFSLILESASTNQTSMYLCASTWGTGELFFGEGSRLTVL.

V is TRBV6-5 and J is TRBJ2-6; D unresolved. Germline V gene sequence: CDR1 MNHEY, CDR2 SVGAGI. Trimming took off 4 bases at V and 0 bases at J, with 10 bases between the two ends. The CDR3 loop spans 16 amino acids. The CDR3, as DNA: TGTGCCAGCAGTTTCCCCTCAAACTCTGGGGCCAACGTCCTGACTTTC. Its translation: CASSFPSNSGANVLTF.

Written as DNA, the CDR3 is TGTGCCAGCAGCGTTACGGACGGGGCAGATACGCAGTATTTT. Translated, it gives CASSVTDGADTQYF. The chain joins TRBV14 to TRBJ2-3, with TRBD2 as a possible D gene (5 bases). The CDR3 length is 14 residues. V was trimmed by 5 bases and J by 4 bases, leaving 13 bases between them. Germline CDR1 SGHDN, CDR2 FVKESK.

This chain uses TRBV4-1 with TRBJ1-5; D remains ambiguous. The germline V gene encodes CDR1 MGHRA and CDR2 YSYEKL. The CDR3 runs 15 residues. V was cut by 1 base and J by 1 base, with 8 bases left in between. This CDR3 reads CASSQVSGSNQPQHF. CDR3 nucleotide sequence: TGCGCCAGCAGCCAAGTTTCCGGGAGCAATCAGCCCCAGCATTTT.

This chain joins TRBV15 and TRBJ2-2; the D is unclear. The CDR3 consists of 17 residues. Looked up from germline, CDR1 is LNHNV and CDR2 is YYDKDF (reference sequence). Trimming took off 3 bases at V and 5 bases at J, with 19 bases between the two ends. The CDR3 region is CATSRGPDGARTGELFF. CDR3 DNA: TGTGCCACCAGCAGGGGTCCTGACGGAGCCCGGACCGGGGAGCTGTTTTTT.